These T cell receptor beta chains were read from a single sample in a study of T cell repertoires in cytomegalovirus infection. TCRdb reanalysed the reads using MiXCR and keeps one entry per CDR3 protein. The sample has about 230,000 distinct CDR3 sequences, under 25% seen once; the top ten hold roughly 18%. The sample consisted of CD8+ T cells from PBMCs. The receptors derive from a human donor in good health (CMV status not recorded). Some clones in this sample may be carry-over from other donors' samples. CDR3s include the opening cysteine and the closing phenylalanine or tryptophan. The D gene is left open where the match is weak. Rows may omit the clone size; those that give it use once, few, many or a size class.

TRBD2,few,TRBJ2-1,TRBV7-3,TGTGCCAGCACCCCCGAGCGGGGGGCCTACAATGAGCAGTTCTTC,CASTPERGAYNEQFF
NA,few,TRBJ2-1,TRBV15,TGTGCCACCACCTTTTACGGGGGCACTGTCAATGAGCAGTTCTTC,CATTFYGGTVNEQFF
TRBD1,NA,TRBJ2-3,TRBV7-9,TGTGCCAGCAGCTTAGGACAGGGATACTTGGATACGCAGTATTTT,CASSLGQGYLDTQYF
NA,NA,TRBJ1-2,TRBV7-9,TGTGCCAGCAGTGGCCCTGTGTCCTATGGCTACACCTTC,CASSGPVSYGYTF
NA,many,TRBJ1-4,TRBV7-8,TGTGCCAGCAGCTTAGTGTCTCCTGCAACTAATGAAAAACTGTTTTTT,CASSLVSPATNEKLFF
TRBD1,NA,TRBJ1-5,TRBV28,TGTGCCAGCAGAGACGGGACAGCTTCAAATCAGCCCCAGCATTTT,CASRDGTASNQPQHF
NA,many,TRBJ2-7,TRBV7-6,TGTGCCAGCAGCCACCCGCGAGGGGCGGGGGCCCGAATTACCTACGAGCAGTACTTC,CASSHPRGAGARITYEQYF
NA,NA,TRBJ2-4,TRBV19,TGTGCCAGTAGTATAGCGGCAGGAGGGGTAGACCAGTACTTC,CASSIAAGGVDQYF
NA,few,TRBJ2-7,TRBV20-1,TGCAGTGCTAGAGCCGCCAATTTCTACGAGCAGTACTTC,CSARAANFYEQYF
NA,NA,TRBJ2-1,TRBV20-1,TGCAGTGCTACCGAAGCGGGCTACAATGAGCAGTTCTTC,CSATEAGYNEQFF
NA,many,TRBJ1-4,TRBV7-6,TGTGCCAGCAGCTTGGACAGCATGGATAATGAAAAACTGTTTTTT,CASSLDSMDNEKLFF
TRBD2,few,TRBJ2-1,TRBV5-1,TGCGCCAGCAGCGGCGTAGCGGGGGGGCTATCCGATGAGCAGTTCTTC,CASSGVAGGLSDEQFF
NA,once,TRBJ2-7,TRBV29-1,TGCAGCGTTGAACGGTCGGAGGCCCCCTACGAGCAGTACTTC,CSVERSEAPYEQYF
TRBD1,many,TRBJ1-2,TRBV7-2,TGTGCCAGCAGCATTACAGGGGGCTGGGATGGCTACACCTTC,CASSITGGWDGYTF
NA,NA,TRBJ2-7,TRBV6-5,TGTGCCAGCAGTGATTCGGGATTTTTCTACGAGCAGTACTTC,CASSDSGFFYEQYF
TRBD1,NA,TRBJ1-5,TRBV2,TGTGCCAGCAGGCGAGATAGGGACAGGGGGCGGCAGCCCCAGCATTTT,CASRRDRDRGRQPQHF
NA,NA,TRBJ2-3,TRBV7-9,TGTGCCAGCAGCTCTACGGCAAGCACAGATACGCAGTATTTT,CASSSTASTDTQYF